The clone carrying this T cell receptor (beta chain) was recorded at least ten times. Its antigen is undetermined. Adult healthy volunteers gave 2.5 ml peripheral blood for whole-blood RNA. A UMI-containing oligonucleotide was joined by 3' ligation to the TCR cDNA template. Reverse transcription used DNase-treated unsorted total RNA, aiming for roughly 1 to 1,100 ng. There are 14 residues in the CDR3. Germline V CDR1 and CDR2: SQVTM, ANQGSEA. The junction had 5 bases not matched to a gene; V was cut back by 8 bases and J by 0 bases. This record comes from a study of naive and memory T cell subsets. Alpha and beta constant region primers primed reverse transcription for blood and skin samples. The SP2 primer and nested alpha and beta constant region primers amplified ligated cDNA in four rounds. Each CDR3 protein is one row after TCRdb ran MiXCR on the 5' RACE reads. Of about 22,000 distinct CDR3 sequences detected, around 3.9% appear once; the ten largest clones hold 6.5% to 10%.

Study-level results: Potentially, T cell activation and differentiation skew this RNA-based measurement.

The V and J genes are TRBV29-1 and TRBJ2-2, with 8 bases matching TRBD1. The receptor was derived from a male donor in good health. The CDR3 is CSIHRGTNTGELFF. CDR3 nucleotide sequence: TGCAGCATACACAGGGGGACGAACACCGGGGAGCTGTTTTTT.